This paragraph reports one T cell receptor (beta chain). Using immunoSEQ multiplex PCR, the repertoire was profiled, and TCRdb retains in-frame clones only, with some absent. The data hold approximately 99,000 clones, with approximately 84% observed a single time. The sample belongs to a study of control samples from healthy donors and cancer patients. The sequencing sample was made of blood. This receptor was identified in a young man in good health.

CDR3 DNA sequence: TGTGCCAGCACCCCCACAGGGTATGGCTACACCTTC. Encoded protein: CASTPTGYGYTF. V is TRBV6-5 and J is TRBJ1-2, with a tentative D call TRBD1 (6 bases). This CDR3 is built from 12 residues. Germline assignment: CDR1 MNHEY and CDR2 SVGAGI. Trimming stripped 7 bases from V and 5 bases from J, with 11 bases between.